A few counts support the clone carrying this TCR beta chain. The sample originates from a study of response to subunit inactivated influenza vaccine. TCRdb independently ran MiXCR on the RT-PCR reads; one entry per CDR3 protein. The table shows 450,000 to 700,000 distinct CDR3 sequences, with around 15% occurring only once. From germline, CDR1 is DFQATT and CDR2 SNEGSKA (reference sequence). The CDR3 consists of 15 residues. With V trimmed by 0 bases and J by 6 bases, 7 bases remained unmatched. This sequence was found in a man aged 50 to 59 who received an inactivated influenza vaccine. This chain uses TRBV20-1 with TRBJ1-2; 10 bases match TRBD1. Sequenced material: PBMCs from blood, taken roughly 12 days after vaccination. CDR3 amino acids: CSARDTGQGINGYTF. The CDR3 DNA sequence: TGCAGTGCTAGAGATACGGGACAGGGGATTAATGGCTACACCTTC.